Following are 11 T cell receptor beta chains from one sample sequenced in a study of blood T cell repertoires in COVID-19. Sequencing was performed with immunoSEQ multiplex PCR; in TCRdb, only in-frame clones are kept and a portion is missing. This sample yields about 58,000 clones, of which about 80% are seen a single time; roughly 10% belongs to the top ten. Sequenced material: peripheral blood. The receptors derive from a man between 45 and 60 years old with COVID-19, enrolled during active disease.

V and J are TRBV27 and TRBJ1-2; the D gene is possibly TRBD1 (6 bases). CDR3 length equals 13 residues. With 3 bases removed from V and 7 bases from J, the gap between germline ends came to 12 bases. The germline V gene has CDR1 MNHEY and CDR2 SMNVEV (reference sequence). CDR3 in DNA: TGTGCCAGCAGTTTTTCGCCAGGGGCTGGCTACACCTTC. It yields the protein CASSFSPGAGYTF.

This clone was seen only once. The chain employs TRBV6-5 and TRBJ2-3; the D gene is possibly TRBD1 (6 bases). CDR1 and CDR2 from the germline V gene are MNHEY and SVGAGI. The CDR3 runs 15 residues. Trimming cost V 6 bases and J 0 bases, with 13 bases left between them. CDR3 amino acids: CASSRGGPSTDTQYF. Written as DNA, the CDR3 is TGTGCCAGCAGCCGAGGGGGACCTAGCACAGATACGCAGTATTTT.

V gene TRBV4-2 combines with J gene TRBJ2-1; 9 nucleotides line up with TRBD2. CDR1 and CDR2 from the germline V gene are LGHNA and YNFKEQ. J was trimmed by 3 bases and V by 0 bases; bases with no gene match: 3. The CDR3 has 16 residues. The CDR3 DNA is TGTGCCAGCAGCCAAGAGGTTAGCGGGAGCTACAATGAGCAGTTCTTC. Translating gives CASSQEVSGSYNEQFF.

CDR3 bases: TGTGCCAGCAGCGACCGGGACAGGGGCATCTACGAGCAGTACTTC. Translated, it gives CASSDRDRGIYEQYF. The chain carries TRBV6-5 and TRBJ2-7; 10 positions agree with TRBD1. V gave up 6 bases and J gave up 3 bases; unmatched junction bases: 8. Germline-derived CDR1 and CDR2 are MNHEY and SVGAGI. The CDR3 length is 15 residues.

This clone was recorded only once. The rearrangement joins TRBV4-2 to TRBJ1-5, with a weak D call TRBD1 (6 bases). CDR3 size: 13 residues. Per the germline V gene, CDR1 is LGHNA and CDR2 is YNFKEQ. V lost 4 bases and J 3 bases, leaving 7 bases between the germline ends. The CDR3 spells CASSPGHNQPQHF. DNA for the CDR3: TGTGCCAGCAGCCCGGGACACAATCAGCCCCAGCATTTT.

This clone was found many times. This chain connects TRBV5-1 to TRBJ2-1; TRBD2 agrees at 8 bases. The CDR3 is 15 residues long. V lost 0 bases to trimming and J lost 8 bases; unmatched junction nucleotides: 7. CDR1 SGHRS and CDR2 YFSETQ come from the germline V gene. The DNA for the CDR3 is TGCGCCAGCAGCTTGGATGGGACTAGGATGGATGAGCAGTTCTTC. Its protein product is CASSLDGTRMDEQFF.

This clone was seen only a few times. The chain couples TRBV9 to TRBJ1-6; 9 bases fit TRBD1. Germline CDR1 SGDLS, CDR2 YYNGEE. CDR3 length equals 15 residues. After removal of 3 bases from V and 10 bases from J, the junction contained 8 bases not matched to a gene. The CDR3 nucleotides are TGTGCCAGCAGCGGGGGACAGGGATTCTACTCACCCCTCCACTTT. Translating it yields CASSGGQGFYSPLHF.

This chain connects TRBV7-2 to TRBJ2-7; a possible D gene is TRBD1 (5 bases). CDR1 is SGHTA and CDR2 is FQGNSA in the germline V gene. Deletions cut 5 bases from V and 3 bases from J, with 8 bases between. The CDR3 has 12 residues. In DNA, the CDR3 is TGTGCCAGCAGCCCGACAGTCTACGAGCAGTACTTC. It codes for CASSPTVYEQYF.

The V and J genes are TRBV7-9 and TRBJ1-1, with a weak D call TRBD1 (6 bases). V lost 5 bases to trimming and J lost 4 bases, with 11 bases between them. The germline CDR1 and CDR2 sequences are SEHNR and FQNEAQ (reference sequence). CDR3 length equals 13 residues. CDR3 region: CASSPQGFTEAFF. CDR3 bases: TGTGCCAGCAGCCCACAGGGTTTCACTGAAGCTTTCTTT.

The J gene is TRBJ2-6, the V gene TRBV4-3, with D possibly being TRBD1 (5 bases). Germline V lookup: CDR1 LGHNA, CDR2 YSLEER. This CDR3 has 16 amino acids. Trimming removed 4 bases from V and 0 bases from J, with 10 bases in between. DNA of the CDR3: TGCGCCAGCAGCCGGACATCGAACTCTGGGGCCAACGTCCTGACTTTC. This encodes CASSRTSNSGANVLTF.

This sequence joins TRBV9 and TRBJ2-6, with 7 bases lining up with TRBD1. In germline, CDR1 is SGDLS, CDR2 YYNGEE. The CDR3 is made up of 16 amino acids. V dropped 3 bases and J dropped 0; count of bases not matched to a gene: 3. The CDR3 is CASSARDSSGANVLTF. CDR3 bases: TGTGCCAGCAGCGCACGGGACAGCTCTGGGGCCAACGTCCTGACTTTC. Full variable domain (missing parts from reference TRBV9 and TRBJ2-6): DSGVTQTPKHLITATGQRVTLRCSPRSGDLSVYWYQQSLDQGLQFLIQYYNGEERAKGNILERFSAQQFPDLHSELNLSSLELGDSALYFCASSARDSSGANVLTFGAGSRLTVL.